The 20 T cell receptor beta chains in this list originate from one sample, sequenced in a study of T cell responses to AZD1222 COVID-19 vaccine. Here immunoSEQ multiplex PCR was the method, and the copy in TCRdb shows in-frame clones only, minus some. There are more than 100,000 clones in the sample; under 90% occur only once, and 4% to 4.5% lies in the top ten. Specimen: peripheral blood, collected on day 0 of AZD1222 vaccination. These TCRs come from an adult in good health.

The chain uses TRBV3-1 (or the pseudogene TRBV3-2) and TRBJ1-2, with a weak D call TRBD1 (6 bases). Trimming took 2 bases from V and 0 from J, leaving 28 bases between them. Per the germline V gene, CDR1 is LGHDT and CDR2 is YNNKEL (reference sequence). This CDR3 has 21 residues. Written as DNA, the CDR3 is TGTGCCAGCAGCCAACATGACCCCCGGGGGCCTCGACACTCTACTAACTATGGCTACACCTTC. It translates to CASSQHDPRGPRHSTNYGYTF.

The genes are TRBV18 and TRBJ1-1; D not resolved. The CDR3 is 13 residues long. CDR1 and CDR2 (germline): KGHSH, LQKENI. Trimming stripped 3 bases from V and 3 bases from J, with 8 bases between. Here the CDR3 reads CASSPDGDTEAFF. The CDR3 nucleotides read TGTGCCAGCTCACCGGACGGAGACACTGAAGCTTTCTTT.

The CDR3 coding sequence is TGTGCCAGCAGTTTATTGGGGGGAGGGGGAAGGACTGAAGCTTTCTTT. Residues: CASSLLGGGGRTEAFF. V gene TRBV28 combines with J gene TRBJ1-1; the D gene is possibly TRBD1 (6 bases). This CDR3 spans 16 amino acids. V was clipped by 1 base and J by 5 bases, with 17 bases between them. The germline CDR1 and CDR2 sequences are MDHEN and SYDVKM. Drawing the rest from reference TRBV28 and TRBJ1-1, the complete variable domain is DVKVTQSSRYLVKRTGEKVFLECVQDMDHENMFWYRQDPGLGLRLIYFSYDVKMKEKGDIPEGYSVSREKKERFSLILESASTNQTSMYLCASSLLGGGGRTEAFFGQGTRLTVV.

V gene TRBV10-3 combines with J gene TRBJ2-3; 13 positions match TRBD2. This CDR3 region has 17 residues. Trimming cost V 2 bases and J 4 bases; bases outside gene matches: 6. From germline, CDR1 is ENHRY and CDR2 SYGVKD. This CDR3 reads CAISEMPLAGGSDTQYF. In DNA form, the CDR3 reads TGTGCCATCAGTGAGATGCCACTAGCGGGAGGGTCAGATACGCAGTATTTT.

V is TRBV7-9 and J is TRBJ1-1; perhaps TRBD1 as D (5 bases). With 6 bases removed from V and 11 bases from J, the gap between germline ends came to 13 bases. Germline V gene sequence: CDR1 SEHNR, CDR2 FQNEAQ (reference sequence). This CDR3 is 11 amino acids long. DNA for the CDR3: TGTGCCAGCAGAAGACAGAGTGTCGCTTTCTTT. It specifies CASRRQSVAFF.

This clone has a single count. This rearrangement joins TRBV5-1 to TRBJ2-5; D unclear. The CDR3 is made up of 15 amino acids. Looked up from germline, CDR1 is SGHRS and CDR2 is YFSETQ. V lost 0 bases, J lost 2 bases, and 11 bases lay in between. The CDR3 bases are TGCGCCAGCAGCTTGGGTTGGACCGCTCAAGAGACCCAGTACTTC. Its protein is CASSLGWTAQETQYF. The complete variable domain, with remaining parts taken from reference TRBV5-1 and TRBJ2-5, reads KAGVTQTPRYLIKTRGQQVTLSCSPISGHRSVSWYQQTPGQGLQFLFEYFSETQRNKGNFPGRFSGRQFSNSRSEMNVSTLELGDSALYLCASSLGWTAQETQYFGPGTRLLVL.

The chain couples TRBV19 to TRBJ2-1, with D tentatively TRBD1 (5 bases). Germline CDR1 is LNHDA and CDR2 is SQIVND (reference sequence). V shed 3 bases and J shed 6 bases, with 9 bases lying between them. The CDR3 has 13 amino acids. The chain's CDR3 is CASSMTEANEQFF. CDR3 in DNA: TGTGCCAGTAGTATGACAGAAGCCAATGAGCAGTTCTTC.

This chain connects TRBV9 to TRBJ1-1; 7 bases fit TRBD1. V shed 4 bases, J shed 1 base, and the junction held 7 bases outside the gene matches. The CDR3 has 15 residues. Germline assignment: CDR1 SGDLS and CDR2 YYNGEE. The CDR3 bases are TGTGCCAGCAGCCCCCGACAGGGAGCGAACACTGAAGCTTTCTTT. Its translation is CASSPRQGANTEAFF.

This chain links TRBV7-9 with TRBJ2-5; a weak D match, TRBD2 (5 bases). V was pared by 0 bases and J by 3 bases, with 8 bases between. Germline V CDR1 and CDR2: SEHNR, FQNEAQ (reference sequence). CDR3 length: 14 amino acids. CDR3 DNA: TGTGCCAGCAGCTTAGCGCAAGCGGAAGAGACCCAGTACTTC. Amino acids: CASSLAQAEETQYF.

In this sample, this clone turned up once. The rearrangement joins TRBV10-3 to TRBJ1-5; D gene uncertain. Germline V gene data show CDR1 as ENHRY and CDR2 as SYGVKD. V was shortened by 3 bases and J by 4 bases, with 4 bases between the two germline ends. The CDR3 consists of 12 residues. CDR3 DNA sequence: TGTGCCATCAGTGACGGAAATCAGCCCCAGCATTTT. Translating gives CAISDGNQPQHF.

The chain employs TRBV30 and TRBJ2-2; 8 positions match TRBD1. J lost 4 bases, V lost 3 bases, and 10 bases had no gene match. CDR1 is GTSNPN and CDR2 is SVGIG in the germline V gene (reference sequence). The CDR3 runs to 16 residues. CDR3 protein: CAWRAKTGVGTGELFF. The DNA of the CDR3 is TGTGCCTGGAGGGCAAAGACAGGGGTGGGCACCGGGGAGCTGTTTTTT.

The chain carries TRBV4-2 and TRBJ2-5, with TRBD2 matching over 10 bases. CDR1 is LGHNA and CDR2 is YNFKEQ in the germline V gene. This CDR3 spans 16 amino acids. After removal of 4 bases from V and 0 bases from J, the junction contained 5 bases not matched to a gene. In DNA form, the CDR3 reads TGTGCCAGCAGCCCAGGGACTAGCGCTTACCAAGAGACCCAGTACTTC. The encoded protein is CASSPGTSAYQETQYF.

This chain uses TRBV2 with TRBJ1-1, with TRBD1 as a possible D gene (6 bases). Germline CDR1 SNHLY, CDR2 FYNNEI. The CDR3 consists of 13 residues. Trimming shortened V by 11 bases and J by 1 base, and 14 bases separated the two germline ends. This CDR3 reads CASGGHWNTEAFF. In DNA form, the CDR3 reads TGTGCCTCCGGGGGACACTGGAACACTGAAGCTTTCTTT. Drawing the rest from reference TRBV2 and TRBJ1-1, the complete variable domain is EPEVTQTPSHQVTQMGQEVILRCVPISNHLYFYWYRQILGQKVEFLVSFYNNEISEKSEIFDDQFSVERPDGSNFTLKIRSTKLEDSAMYFCASGGHWNTEAFFGQGTRLTVV.

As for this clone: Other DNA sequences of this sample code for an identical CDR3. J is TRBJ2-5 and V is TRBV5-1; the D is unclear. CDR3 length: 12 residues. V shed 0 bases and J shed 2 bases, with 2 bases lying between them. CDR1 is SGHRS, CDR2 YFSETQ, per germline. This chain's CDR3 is CASSLEQETQYF. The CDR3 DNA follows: TGCGCCAGCAGCTTGGAACAAGAGACCCAGTACTTC.

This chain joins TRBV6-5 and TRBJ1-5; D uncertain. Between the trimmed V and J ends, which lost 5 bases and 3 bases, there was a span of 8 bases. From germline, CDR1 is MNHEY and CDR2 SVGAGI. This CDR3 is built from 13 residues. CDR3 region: CASSSRDNQPQHF. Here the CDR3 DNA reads TGTGCCAGCAGTAGTAGGGACAATCAGCCCCAGCATTTT.

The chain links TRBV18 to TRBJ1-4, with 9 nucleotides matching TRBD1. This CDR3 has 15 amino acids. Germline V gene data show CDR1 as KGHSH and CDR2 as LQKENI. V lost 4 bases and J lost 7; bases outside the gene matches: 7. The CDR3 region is CASSLPGTGSEKLFF. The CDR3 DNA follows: TGTGCCAGCTCACTCCCCGGGACAGGGAGTGAAAAACTGTTTTTT.

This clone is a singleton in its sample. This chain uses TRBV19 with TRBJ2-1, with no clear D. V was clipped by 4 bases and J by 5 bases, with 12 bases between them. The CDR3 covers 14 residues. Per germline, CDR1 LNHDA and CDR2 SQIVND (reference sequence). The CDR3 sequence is CASSTTLINNEQFF. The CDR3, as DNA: TGTGCCAGTAGTACAACCTTGATAAACAATGAGCAGTTCTTC.

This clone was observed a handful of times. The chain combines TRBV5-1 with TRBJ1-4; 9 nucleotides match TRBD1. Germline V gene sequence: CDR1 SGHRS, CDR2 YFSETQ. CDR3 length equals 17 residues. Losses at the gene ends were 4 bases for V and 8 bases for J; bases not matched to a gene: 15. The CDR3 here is CASSIIPGTGTGEKLFF. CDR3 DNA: TGCGCCAGCAGCATAATCCCCGGGACAGGGACAGGGGAAAAACTGTTTTTT.

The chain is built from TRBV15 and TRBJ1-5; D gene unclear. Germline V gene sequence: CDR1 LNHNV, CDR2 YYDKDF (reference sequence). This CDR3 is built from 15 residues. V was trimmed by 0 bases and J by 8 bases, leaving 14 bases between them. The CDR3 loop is CATSRDPHQLEPQHF. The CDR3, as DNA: TGTGCCACCAGCAGAGATCCGCATCAATTGGAGCCCCAGCATTTT.

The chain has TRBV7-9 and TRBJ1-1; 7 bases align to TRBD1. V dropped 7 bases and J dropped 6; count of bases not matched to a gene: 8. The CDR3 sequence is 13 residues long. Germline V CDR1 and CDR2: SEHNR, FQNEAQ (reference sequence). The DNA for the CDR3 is TGTGCCAGCAAATCAGGGGGTGGGTCTGAAGCTTTCTTT. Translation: CASKSGGGSEAFF.